This T cell receptor beta chain was recorded in a study of shared clonotypes between healthy human individuals. Terminally differentiated effector memory CD45RA+ cells were excluded from the naive CD8 cells, which were CD45RO-negative and positively selected for CCR7. This clone was counted a single time. Germline-derived CDR1 and CDR2 are MDHEN and SYDVKM. With 8 bases removed from V and 0 bases from J, the gap between germline ends came to 14 bases. The CDR3 sequence is 14 residues long. Generated by immunoSEQ multiplex PCR, the TCRdb table keeps only in-frame clones and is missing some. The sample consists of about 1.9 million clones, 93% of them appearing once.

The sample taken for sequencing was naive CD8+ T cells from PBMCs. This chain links TRBV28 with TRBJ2-7, with D perhaps matching TRBD2 (5 bases). The receptor comes from a man aged 18-30 years in good health. Some clones in this sample may be carry-over from other donors' samples. As DNA, the CDR3 is TGTGCCAGCGGCCCCGGCGGGCCCTCCTACGAGCAGTACTTC. Translation gives CASGPGGPSYEQYF.